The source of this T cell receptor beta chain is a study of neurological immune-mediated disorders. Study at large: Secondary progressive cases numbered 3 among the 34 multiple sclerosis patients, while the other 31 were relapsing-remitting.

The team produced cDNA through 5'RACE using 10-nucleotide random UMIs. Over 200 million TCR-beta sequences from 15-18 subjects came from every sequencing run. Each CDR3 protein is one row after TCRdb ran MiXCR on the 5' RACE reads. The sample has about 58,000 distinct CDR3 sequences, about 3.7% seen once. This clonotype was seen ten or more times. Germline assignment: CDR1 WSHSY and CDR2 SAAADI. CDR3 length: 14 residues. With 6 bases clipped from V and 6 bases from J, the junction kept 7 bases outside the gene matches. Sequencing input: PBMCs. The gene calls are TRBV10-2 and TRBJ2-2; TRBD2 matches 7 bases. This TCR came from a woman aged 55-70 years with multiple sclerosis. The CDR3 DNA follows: TGCGCCAGCAGGGGCGGGAGTCGGGCCGGGGAGCTGTTTTTT. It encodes CASRGGSRAGELFF.